This T cell receptor beta chain was obtained from a study of T-cell memory formation after mild COVID-19. Study results and limitations: Mostly located in CM and EM were contracting CD4+ clones, with contracting CD8+ clones located in EMRA.

Regarding this clonotype: What it binds is not known.

CDR3 size: 16 residues. Germline loops: CDR1 ENHRY, CDR2 SYGVKD. Losses at the gene ends were 0 bases for V and 7 bases for J; bases not matched to a gene: 7. TCRdb processed the 5' RACE reads anew with MiXCR; each CDR3 protein has one entry. Among some 260,000 distinct CDR3 sequences, about a sixth were seen once, and the ten largest hold approximately 3.5%. The chain has TRBV10-3 and TRBJ2-2; the match to TRBD1 covers 8 bases. The sequencing input was PBMCs or a T cell subset sorted from them (not recorded which). This clonotype originated in a man in his late teens or twenties who had mild COVID-19 (a few samples of this study predate the infection). Cell type and time point are not known. CDR3 nucleotides: TGTGCCATCAGTGAGTCGATGGCAGGGGGCGGCGGGGAGCTGTTTTTT. Amino acids: CAISESMAGGGGELFF.